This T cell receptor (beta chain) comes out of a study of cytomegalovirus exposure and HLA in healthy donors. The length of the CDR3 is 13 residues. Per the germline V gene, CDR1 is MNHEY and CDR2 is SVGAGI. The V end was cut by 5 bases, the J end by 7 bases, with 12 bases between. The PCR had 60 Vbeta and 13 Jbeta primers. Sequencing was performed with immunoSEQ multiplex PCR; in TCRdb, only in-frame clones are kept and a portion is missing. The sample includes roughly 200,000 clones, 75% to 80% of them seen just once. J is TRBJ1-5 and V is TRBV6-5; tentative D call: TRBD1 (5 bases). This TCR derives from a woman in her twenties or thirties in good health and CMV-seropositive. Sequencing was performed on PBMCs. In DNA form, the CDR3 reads TGTGCCAGCAGTGAAGGCCAGGGCCAGCCCCAGCATTTT. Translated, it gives CASSEGQGQPQHF.